This T cell receptor beta chain derives from a study of shared clonotypes between healthy human individuals. Findings and caveats of the study: Clonotype sharing among donors was thought likely to change with sequencing depth.

Remarks on this clone: Its cognate antigen is unknown.

Clones were sequenced by immunoSEQ multiplex PCR, and TCRdb holds only the in-frame ones, with some missing. The data hold hundreds of thousands of clones, with about 96% observed a single time. CDR3 size: 15 residues. Germline V gene data show CDR1 as MNHNY and CDR2 as SVGAGI (reference sequence). V shed 5 bases and J 1 base; nucleotides not matched to a gene: 4. The sample was naive CD4+ T cells sorted from blood. Subset of the sample: CD45RA+ positively selected. The rearrangement links TRBV6-6 to TRBJ2-3, with 9 bases lining up with TRBD2. The source is a young woman in good health. The CDR3: CASSPRTSGTDTQYF. CDR3 bases: TGTGCCAGCAGTCCCCGGACTAGCGGCACAGATACGCAGTATTTT.